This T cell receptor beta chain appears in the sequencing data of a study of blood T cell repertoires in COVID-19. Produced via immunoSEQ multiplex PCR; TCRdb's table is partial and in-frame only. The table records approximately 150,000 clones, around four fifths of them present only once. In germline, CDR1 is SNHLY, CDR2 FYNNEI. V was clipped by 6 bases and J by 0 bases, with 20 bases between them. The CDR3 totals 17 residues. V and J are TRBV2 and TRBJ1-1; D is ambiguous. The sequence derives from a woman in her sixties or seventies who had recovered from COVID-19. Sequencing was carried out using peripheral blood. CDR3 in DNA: TGTGCCAGCAGACCCCGTCGGGGTGTGAGGATGAACACTGAAGCTTTCTTT. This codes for CASRPRRGVRMNTEAFF.